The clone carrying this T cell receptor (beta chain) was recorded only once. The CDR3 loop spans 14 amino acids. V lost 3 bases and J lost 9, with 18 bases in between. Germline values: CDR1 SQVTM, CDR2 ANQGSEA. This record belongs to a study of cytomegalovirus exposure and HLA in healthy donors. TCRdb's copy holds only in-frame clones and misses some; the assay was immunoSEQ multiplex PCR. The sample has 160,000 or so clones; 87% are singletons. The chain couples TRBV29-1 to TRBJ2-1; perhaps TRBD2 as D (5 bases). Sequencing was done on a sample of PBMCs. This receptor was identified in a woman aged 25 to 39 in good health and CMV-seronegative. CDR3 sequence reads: CSVDAHHQGSEQFF. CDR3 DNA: TGCAGCGTTGACGCGCACCACCAAGGGAGTGAGCAGTTCTTC.